This T cell receptor (beta chain) comes out of a study of control samples from healthy donors and cancer patients. Profiled with immunoSEQ multiplex PCR; TCRdb holds only in-frame clones, not every one. Among tens of thousands of clones listed, over 85% were seen once. V gave up 6 bases and J gave up 3 bases, with 12 bases separating them. The length of the CDR3 is 14 residues. The germline gives CDR1 MDHEN, CDR2 SYDVKM. The sample was PBMCs. This sequence joins TRBV28 and TRBJ1-3, with D perhaps matching TRBD1 (6 bases). The TCR originated in a middle-aged man with colorectal cancer. The CDR3 region is CASSQTGGGNTIYF. CDR3 sequence (DNA): TGTGCCAGCAGCCAGACAGGCGGTGGAAACACCATATATTTT.